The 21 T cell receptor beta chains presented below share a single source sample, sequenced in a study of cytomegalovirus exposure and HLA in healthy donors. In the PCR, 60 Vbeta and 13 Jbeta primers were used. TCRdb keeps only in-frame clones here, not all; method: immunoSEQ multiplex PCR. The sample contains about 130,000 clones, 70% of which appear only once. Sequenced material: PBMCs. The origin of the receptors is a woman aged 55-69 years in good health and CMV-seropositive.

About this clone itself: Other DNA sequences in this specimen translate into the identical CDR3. CDR3 DNA: TGTGCCAGCAGCCGGGACAGGGGCTATGGCTACACCTTC. Translating gives CASSRDRGYGYTF. The chain recombines TRBV6-5 with TRBJ1-2, with TRBD1 identical over 10 bases. The V and J ends lost 6 bases and 4 bases, in that order; junction bases with no gene match: 2. Germline CDR1 MNHEY, CDR2 SVGAGI. The CDR3 runs 13 residues.

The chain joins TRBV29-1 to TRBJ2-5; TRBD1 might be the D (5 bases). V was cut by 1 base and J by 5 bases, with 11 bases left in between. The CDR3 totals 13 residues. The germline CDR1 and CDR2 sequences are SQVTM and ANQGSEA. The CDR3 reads CSVEGRAPETQYF. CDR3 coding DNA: TGCAGCGTTGAAGGCAGGGCCCCGGAGACCCAGTACTTC.

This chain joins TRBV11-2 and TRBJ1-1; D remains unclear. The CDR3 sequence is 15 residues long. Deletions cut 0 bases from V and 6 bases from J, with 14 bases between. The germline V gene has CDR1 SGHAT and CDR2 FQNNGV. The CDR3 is CASSLDWSSVSEAFF. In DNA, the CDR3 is TGTGCCAGCAGCTTAGATTGGAGCTCAGTCTCTGAAGCTTTCTTT.

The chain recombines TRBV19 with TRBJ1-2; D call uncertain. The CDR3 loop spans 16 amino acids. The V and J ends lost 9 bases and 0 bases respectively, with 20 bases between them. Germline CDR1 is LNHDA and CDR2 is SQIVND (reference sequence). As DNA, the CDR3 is TGTGCCAGCCGCCGGGAGGGCGCCCGGGCTAACTATGGCTACACCTTC. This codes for CASRREGARANYGYTF.

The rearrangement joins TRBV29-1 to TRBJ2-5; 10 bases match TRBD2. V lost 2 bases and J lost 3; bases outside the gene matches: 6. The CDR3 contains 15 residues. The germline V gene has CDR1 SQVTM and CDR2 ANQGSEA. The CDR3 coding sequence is TGCAGCGTTGAAAATCTAGCGGGAGCGGAAGAGACCCAGTACTTC. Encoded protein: CSVENLAGAEETQYF.

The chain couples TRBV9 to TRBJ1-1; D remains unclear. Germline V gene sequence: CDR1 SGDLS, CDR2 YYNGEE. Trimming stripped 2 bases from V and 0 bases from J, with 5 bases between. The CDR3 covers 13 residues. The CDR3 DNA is TGTGCCAGCAGCGTCTCAGTGAACACTGAAGCTTTCTTT. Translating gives CASSVSVNTEAFF.

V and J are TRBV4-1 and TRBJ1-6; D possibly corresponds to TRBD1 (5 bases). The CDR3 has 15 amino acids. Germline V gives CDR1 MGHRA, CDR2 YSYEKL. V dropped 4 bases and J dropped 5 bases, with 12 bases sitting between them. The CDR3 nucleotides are TGCGCCAGCAGCCTCGGACAAAACGATAATTCACCCCTCCACTTT. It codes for CASSLGQNDNSPLHF.

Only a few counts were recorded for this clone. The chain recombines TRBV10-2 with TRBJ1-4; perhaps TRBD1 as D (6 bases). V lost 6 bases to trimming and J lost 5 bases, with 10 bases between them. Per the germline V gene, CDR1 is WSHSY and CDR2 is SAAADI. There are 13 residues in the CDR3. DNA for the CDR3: TGCGCCAGCAGACAGGGCGGCAATGAAAAACTGTTTTTT. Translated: CASRQGGNEKLFF.

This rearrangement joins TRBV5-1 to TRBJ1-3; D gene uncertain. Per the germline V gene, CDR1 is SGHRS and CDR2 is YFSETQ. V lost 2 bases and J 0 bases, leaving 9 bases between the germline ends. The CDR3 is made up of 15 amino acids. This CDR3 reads CASSLSASSGNTIYF. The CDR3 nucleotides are TGCGCCAGCAGCTTATCCGCGAGCTCTGGAAACACCATATATTTT.

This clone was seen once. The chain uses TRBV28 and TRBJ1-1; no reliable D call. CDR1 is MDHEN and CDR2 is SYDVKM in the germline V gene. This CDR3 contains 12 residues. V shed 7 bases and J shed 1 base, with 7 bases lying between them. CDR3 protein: CASMFWNTEAFF. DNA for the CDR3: TGTGCCAGCATGTTCTGGAACACTGAAGCTTTCTTT.

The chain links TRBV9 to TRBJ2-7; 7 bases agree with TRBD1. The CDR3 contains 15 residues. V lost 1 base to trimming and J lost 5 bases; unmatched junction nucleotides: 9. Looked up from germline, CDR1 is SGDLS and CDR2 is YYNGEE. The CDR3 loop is CASSVTGVGNNEQYF. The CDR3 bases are TGTGCCAGCAGCGTAACAGGGGTCGGTAATAACGAGCAGTACTTC.

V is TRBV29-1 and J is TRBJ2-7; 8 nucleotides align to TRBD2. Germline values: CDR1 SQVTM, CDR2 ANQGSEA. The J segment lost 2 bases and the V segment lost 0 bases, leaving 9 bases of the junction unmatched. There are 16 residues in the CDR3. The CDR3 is CSVEDLGGSGTYEQYF. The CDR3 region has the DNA TGCAGCGTTGAAGATTTAGGAGGTAGCGGGACCTACGAGCAGTACTTC.

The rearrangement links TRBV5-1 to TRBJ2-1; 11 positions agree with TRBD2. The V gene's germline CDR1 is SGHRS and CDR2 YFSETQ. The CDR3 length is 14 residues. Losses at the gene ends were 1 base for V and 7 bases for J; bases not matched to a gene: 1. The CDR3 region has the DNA TGCGCCAGCAGCTTGCGACTAGCGGGGAATGAGCAGTTCTTC. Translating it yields CASSLRLAGNEQFF.

The CDR3 sequence is CASSVGTGNGYTF. CDR3 nucleotide sequence: TGTGCCAGCTCCGTCGGGACAGGGAATGGCTACACCTTC. The chain employs TRBV18 and TRBJ1-2; 9 positions agree with TRBD1. The CDR3 covers 13 residues. Germline values: CDR1 KGHSH, CDR2 LQKENI. V shed 6 bases, J shed 6 bases, and the junction held 5 bases outside the gene matches.

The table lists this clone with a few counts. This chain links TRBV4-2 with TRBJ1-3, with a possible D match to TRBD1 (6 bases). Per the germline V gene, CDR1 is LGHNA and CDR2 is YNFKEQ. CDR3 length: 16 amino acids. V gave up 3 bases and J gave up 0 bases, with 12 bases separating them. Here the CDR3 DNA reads TGTGCCAGCAGCCAGGGGGCATCGAGCTCTGGAAACACCATATATTTT. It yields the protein CASSQGASSSGNTIYF.

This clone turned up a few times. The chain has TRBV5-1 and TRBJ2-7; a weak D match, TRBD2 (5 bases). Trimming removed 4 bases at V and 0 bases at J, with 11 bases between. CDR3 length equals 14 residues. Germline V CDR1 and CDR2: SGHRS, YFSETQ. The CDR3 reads CASSHGGLSYEQYF. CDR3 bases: TGCGCCAGCAGCCACGGCGGGCTCTCCTACGAGCAGTACTTC.

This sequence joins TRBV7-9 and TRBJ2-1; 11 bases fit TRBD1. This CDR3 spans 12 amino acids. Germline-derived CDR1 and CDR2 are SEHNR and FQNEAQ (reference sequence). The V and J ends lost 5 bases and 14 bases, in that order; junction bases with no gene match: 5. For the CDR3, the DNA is TGTGCCAGCAGCCTCGGACAGGGGGCGGAGTTCTTC. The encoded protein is CASSLGQGAEFF.

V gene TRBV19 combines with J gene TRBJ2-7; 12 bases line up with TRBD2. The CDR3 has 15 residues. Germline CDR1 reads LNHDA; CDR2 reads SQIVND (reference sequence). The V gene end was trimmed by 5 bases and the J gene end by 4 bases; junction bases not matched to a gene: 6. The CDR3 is CASSRKTSGSYEQYF. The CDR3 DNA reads TGTGCCAGTAGTCGCAAGACTAGCGGGAGTTACGAGCAGTACTTC.

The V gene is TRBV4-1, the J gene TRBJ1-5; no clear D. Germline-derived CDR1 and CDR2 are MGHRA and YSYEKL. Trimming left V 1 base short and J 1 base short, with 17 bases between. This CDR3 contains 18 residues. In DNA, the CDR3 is TGCGCCAGCAGCCAAGGAGTCGTCCGTCCGGGAAGCAATCAGCCCCAGCATTTT. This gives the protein CASSQGVVRPGSNQPQHF.

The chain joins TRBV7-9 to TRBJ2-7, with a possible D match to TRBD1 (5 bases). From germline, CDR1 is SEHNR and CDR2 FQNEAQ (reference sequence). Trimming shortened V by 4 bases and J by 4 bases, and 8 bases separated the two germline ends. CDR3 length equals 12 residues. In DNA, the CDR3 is TGTGCCAGCAGCTCCTCAGGGTACGAGCAGTACTTC. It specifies CASSSSGYEQYF.

The CDR3 region has the DNA TGTGCCAGCAGCCCCTCGGGTGGGGCGAATAGTCCCTACGAGCAGTACTTC. Its translation: CASSPSGGANSPYEQYF. The rearrangement links TRBV9 to TRBJ2-7; tentatively, D is TRBD1 (5 bases). V was clipped by 4 bases and J by 2 bases, with 22 bases between them. The CDR3 extends over 17 amino acids. Per the germline V gene, CDR1 is SGDLS and CDR2 is YYNGEE.